This TCR beta chain was captured in a study of T cell repertoires in cytomegalovirus infection. Study-level information: A matching HLA type, together with CMV infection, was signaled by public TCR beta signatures. The study, taken as a whole, reports: Pooled public TCR beta family frequency picked out CMV carriers with the relevant HLA. The study found HLA-C-restricted CMV-specific TCR beta clonotypes dominating the ex vivo response.

Each CDR3 protein is one row after TCRdb ran MiXCR on the reads. The sample shows roughly 180,000 distinct CDR3 sequences, approximately 28% of them seen only once. Trimming cost V 0 bases and J 4 bases; bases outside gene matches: 6. Germline V gene lookup returns CDR1 SQVTM and CDR2 ANQGSEA. This CDR3 has 15 residues. Comments on this clonotype: Antigen specificity is unknown.

The chain carries TRBV29-1 and TRBJ2-5; TRBD1 matches 9 bases. The receptor was derived from a human donor in good health (CMV status not recorded). Some clones in this sample may be carry-over from other donors' samples. Sequences were obtained from PBMCs. DNA of the CDR3: TGCAGCGTTGAAGATGCGGAGACAGGGGGAGAGACCCAGTACTTC. Amino acid sequence: CSVEDAETGGETQYF.